Below, 4 T cell receptor beta chains from the same sample are listed, as sequenced in a study of tissue T cells after allogeneic stem cell transplantation. Documented time point: mouse harvest day 14 after allogeneic transplant. Mouse grafts combined 10^7 T-cell-depleted bone marrow cells with 10^6 splenic CD5+ T cells. Some clones are missing from TCRdb's copy, which holds only in-frame ones; the method was immunoSEQ multiplex PCR. Counted here are thousands of clones, 35% to 50% occurring once; the ten biggest clones make up 24%. Sequenced input: gut tissue. These receptors were taken from a female BALB/c mouse given C57BL/6 T cells with graft-versus-host disease after an allogeneic hematopoietic cell transplant.

Concerning this clone itself: The gene symbols are mouse symbols. With the read ending 1 residue before the CDR3 end, the germline J gene is used to fill in that end. The gene calls are TRBV12-1 and TRBJ2-3; 8 positions match TRBD2. The CDR3 spans 14 residues. The germline gives CDR1 SGHSN, CDR2 HYEKVE. The V and J ends lost 2 bases and 0 bases, in that order; junction bases with no gene match: 0. CDR3 in amino acids: CASSPGGSAETLYF. The part of the CDR3 DNA that was read is TGTGCCAGCTCTCCTGGGGGGAGTGCAGAAACGCTGTAT.

This clone counts as medium-sized (0.01 to 0.1%). Gene names are the mouse ones. The CDR3 extends 1 residue past the end of the read, so its final part is completed from the germline J gene. The chain is built from TRBV3 and TRBJ2-7; 7 positions match TRBD1. V was pared by 3 bases and J by 6 bases, with 2 bases of the junction left unmatched. Germline loops: CDR1 SNHLY, CDR2 FYNGKV (reference sequence). The CDR3 is 12 amino acids. The part of the CDR3 DNA that was read is TGTGCCAGCAGCTTCACAGGGGTTGAACAGTAC. Its translation: CASSFTGVEQY. Given in full, the CDR3 is CASSFTGVEQYF.

This clone occurred a few times. Mouse gene names and germline throughout. The read ends 1 residue before the CDR3 terminus; that terminus is restored from the germline J gene. The chain recombines TRBV12-1 with TRBJ2-7; 10 bases map to TRBD1. The J segment lost 4 bases and the V segment lost 2 bases, leaving 4 bases of the junction unmatched. The CDR3 runs 14 residues. CDR1 and CDR2 (germline): SGHSN, HYEKVE. This chain's CDR3 is CASSPLDRGYEQYF. The sequenced CDR3 bases are TGTGCCAGCTCTCCCTTGGACAGGGGGTATGAACAGTAC. The variable domain in full, with the rest retrieved from reference TRBV12-1 and TRBJ2-7, is DSGVVQSPRHIIKEKGGRSVLTCIPISGHSNVVWYQQTLGKELKFLIQHYEKVERDKGFLPSRFSVQQFDDYHSEMNMSALELEDSAMYFCASSPLDRGYEQYFGPGTRLTVL.

This clone came up once. The gene names given are mouse names. From the germline J gene comes the end of the CDR3, since the read stops 1 residue before it. The rearrangement uses TRBV15 and TRBJ1-5; D might be TRBD1 (5 bases). Germline V gene sequence: CDR1 SGHND, CDR2 FRSKSL. CDR3 length equals 14 residues. V dropped 4 bases and J dropped 3 bases, with 10 bases sitting between them. Incomplete CDR3 DNA: TGTGCCAGCAGTTGGGGGGACGGCAACCAGGCTCCGCTT. Protein product: CASSWGDGNQAPL. The complete CDR3 sequence is CASSWGDGNQAPLF. Filled out from reference TRBV15 and TRBJ1-5, the complete variable domain reads DAGVTQTPRHEVAEKGQTIILKCEPVSGHNDLFWYRQTKIQGLELLSYFRSKSLMEDGGAFKDRFKAEMLNSSFSTLKIQPTEPKDSAVYLCASSWGDGNQAPLFGEGTRLSVL.